Each of the 19 T cell receptor beta chains below was sequenced from the same sample in a study of Ad26.COV2.S vaccination and SARS-CoV-2 variants. Sequenced by immunoSEQ multiplex PCR; TCRdb stores in-frame clones only, minus some. The sample contains fewer than 800,000 clones, 89% of which appear only once. Treatment defined: around 19 received Ad26.COV2.S at low or high dose, single or two shots; several received placebo; per-sample allocation not given. The samples date from day 63 after the first vaccine or placebo injection. Material: peripheral blood, obtained in a trial of Ad26.COV2.S vaccine versus placebo. These receptors came from a person aged 18 to 65 who received the Ad26.COV2.S COVID-19 vaccine or a placebo.

This chain links TRBV2 with TRBJ1-5, with 7 positions matching TRBD1. The CDR3 is 14 residues long. The V gene end was trimmed by 9 bases and the J gene end by 0 bases; junction bases not matched to a gene: 5. CDR1 and CDR2 (germline): SNHLY, FYNNEI. The CDR3 DNA follows: TGTGCCAGTCAGACAGGGATTAGCAATCAGCCCCAGCATTTT. It codes for CASQTGISNQPQHF.

This clone is a singleton in its sample. V and J are TRBV6-2 or TRBV6-3 and TRBJ2-3; D remains unclear. Deletions cut 0 bases from V and 2 bases from J, with 12 bases between. The CDR3 contains 16 residues. Germline V lookup: CDR1 MNHEY, CDR2 SVGEGT. As DNA, the CDR3 is TGTGCCAGCAGTTACTCGATGTTAGCTATCACAGATACGCAGTATTTT. Translated, it gives CASSYSMLAITDTQYF.

This chain connects TRBV2 to TRBJ2-1; D is unresolved. Germline lookup yields CDR1 SNHLY and CDR2 FYNNEI. The CDR3 has 11 amino acids. V shed 4 bases and J shed 10 bases, with 8 bases lying between them. DNA for the CDR3: TGTGCCAGCAGTGTGGCAACCGAGCAGTTCTTC. Translated, it gives CASSVATEQFF.

The chain has TRBV7-2 and TRBJ2-2; 11 nucleotides line up with TRBD2. This CDR3 is 18 amino acids long. The germline gives CDR1 SGHTA, CDR2 FQGNSA. V lost 5 bases to trimming and J lost 1 base; unmatched junction nucleotides: 9. The CDR3 DNA follows: TGTGCCAGCAGCCCGGGACTAGCGGAGTTCGGGAACACCGGGGAGCTGTTTTTT. As protein: CASSPGLAEFGNTGELFF.

Note on this clone: The same CDR3 can be traced to other DNA sequences in this sample. CDR3: CASSFGGQPQHF. CDR3 in DNA: TGTGCCAGCAGCTTCGGGGGGCAGCCCCAGCATTTT. The rearrangement links TRBV12-3 or TRBV12-4 to TRBJ1-5, with D possibly being TRBD1 (5 bases). V lost 6 bases and J lost 7, with 10 bases in between. This CDR3 contains 12 residues.

The chain employs TRBV13 and TRBJ2-3, with 9 bases matching TRBD1. From germline, CDR1 is PRHDT and CDR2 FYEKMQ (reference sequence). Unmatched junction bases numbered 5, after V lost 0 bases and J lost 4 bases. The CDR3 sequence is 16 residues long. CDR3 DNA: TGTGCCAGCAGCTTAGGAGGGACAGGGAGTCCAGATACGCAGTATTTT. This translates into CASSLGGTGSPDTQYF. Complete variable domain (other parts from reference TRBV13 and TRBJ2-3): AAGVIQSPRHLIKEKRETATLKCYPIPRHDTVYWYQQGPGQDPQFLISFYEKMQSDKGSIPDRFSAQQFSDYHSELNMSSLELGDSALYFCASSLGGTGSPDTQYFGPGTRLTVL.

V gene TRBV4-3 combines with J gene TRBJ1-6; D is unclear. The CDR3 is 11 amino acids. The V end was cut by 1 base, the J end by 11 bases, with 3 bases between. The germline V gene encodes CDR1 LGHNA and CDR2 YSLEER. DNA of the CDR3: TGCGCCAGCAGCCAAGTCCCACCCCTCCACTTT. Residues: CASSQVPPLHF.

The chain has TRBV6-2 or TRBV6-3 and TRBJ2-3, with 12 positions matching TRBD2. Germline V gene sequence: CDR1 MNHEY, CDR2 SVGEGT. The CDR3 runs 18 residues. Trimming at V came to 0 bases and at J to 6 bases, leaving 10 bases not matched to a gene. DNA of the CDR3: TGTGCCAGCAGTTACTCGAGGTCTAGCGGGGGGGCCATGGATACGCAGTATTTT. Protein: CASSYSRSSGGAMDTQYF.

The J gene is TRBJ1-1, the V gene TRBV19, with unresolved D. CDR1 and CDR2 (germline): LNHDA, SQIVND (reference sequence). This CDR3 is built from 15 residues. V dropped 7 bases and J dropped 4 bases, with 19 bases sitting between them. The CDR3 loop reads CASTEPDGKGTEAFF. For the CDR3, the DNA is TGTGCCAGTACCGAACCGGACGGGAAGGGCACTGAAGCTTTCTTT. The whole variable domain, remainder taken from reference TRBV19 and TRBJ1-1, is DGGITQSPKYLFRKEGQNVTLSCEQNLNHDAMYWYRQDPGQGLRLIYYSQIVNDFQKGDIAEGYSVSREKKESFPLTVTSAQKNPTAFYLCASTEPDGKGTEAFFGQGTRLTVV.

The gene calls are TRBV7-9 and TRBJ1-1, with 11 bases fitting TRBD1. The CDR3 contains 16 residues. Germline V gene data show CDR1 as SEHNR and CDR2 as FQNEAQ (reference sequence). V gave up 5 bases and J gave up 1 base; unmatched junction bases: 6. The CDR3 DNA is TGTGCCAGCAGCCCCTTGGACAGGGGGCGGAACACTGAAGCTTTCTTT. Translating it yields CASSPLDRGRNTEAFF.

V usage is TRBV5-1 and J usage is TRBJ1-1; 7 positions agree with TRBD1. This CDR3 is built from 16 residues. CDR1 is SGHRS and CDR2 is YFSETQ in the germline V gene. V shed 4 bases and J 0 bases; nucleotides not matched to a gene: 9. CDR3 coding DNA: TGCGCCAGCAGCCCATGGACAGGTACGATGAACACTGAAGCTTTCTTT. This encodes CASSPWTGTMNTEAFF. The complete variable domain, with remaining parts taken from reference TRBV5-1 and TRBJ1-1, reads KAGVTQTPRYLIKTRGQQVTLSCSPISGHRSVSWYQQTPGQGLQFLFEYFSETQRNKGNFPGRFSGRQFSNSRSEMNVSTLELGDSALYLCASSPWTGTMNTEAFFGQGTRLTVV.

The J gene is TRBJ2-2, the V gene TRBV29-1, with TRBD2 matching 10 bases. The germline CDR1 and CDR2 sequences are SQVTM and ANQGSEA. J lost 6 bases, V lost 4 bases, and 5 bases had no gene match. The CDR3 is 14 residues long. This CDR3 is CSVGLAGEAGELFF. In DNA form, the CDR3 reads TGCAGCGTTGGGCTAGCGGGAGAGGCCGGGGAGCTGTTTTTT.

The chain joins TRBV12-5 to TRBJ2-1, with a tentative D call TRBD2 (5 bases). Germline-derived CDR1 and CDR2 are LGHNT and FRNRAP. Deletions cut 5 bases from V and 5 bases from J, with 13 bases between. The CDR3 consists of 14 residues. The CDR3 sequence: CASGRLERHNEQFF. CDR3 coding DNA: TGTGCTAGTGGTCGCCTAGAGCGGCACAATGAGCAGTTCTTC. Full variable domain (outside the CDR3, taken from reference TRBV12-5 and TRBJ2-1): DARVTQTPRHKVTEMGQEVTMRCQPILGHNTVFWYRQTMMQGLELLAYFRNRAPLDDSGMPKDRFSAEMPDATLATLKIQPSEPRDSAVYFCASGRLERHNEQFFGPGTRLTVL.

This chain joins TRBV7-2 and TRBJ2-5; 9 bases map to TRBD2. CDR3 length equals 16 residues. V dropped 4 bases and J dropped 2; count of bases not matched to a gene: 8. Germline CDR1 reads SGHTA; CDR2 reads FQGNSA. The CDR3 here is CASSSASGLAQETQYF. The CDR3 DNA is TGTGCCAGCAGCTCTGCCTCGGGACTAGCACAAGAGACCCAGTACTTC. Full variable domain (rest looked up from reference TRBV7-2 and TRBJ2-5): GAGVSQSPSNKVTEKGKDVELRCDPISGHTALYWYRQSLGQGLEFLIYFQGNSAPDKSGLPSDRFSAERTGGSVSTLTIQRTQQEDSAVYLCASSSASGLAQETQYFGPGTRLLVL.

The V gene is TRBV4-3, the J gene TRBJ2-3; perhaps D is TRBD1 or TRBD2 (6 bases each). The CDR3 is 15 residues long. Per the germline V gene, CDR1 is LGHNA and CDR2 is YSLEER. V lost 1 base to trimming and J lost 4 bases, with 12 bases between them. The CDR3 DNA follows: TGCGCCAGCAGCCAAGGGGGGCGCGGGGCAGATACGCAGTATTTT. Amino acids: CASSQGGRGADTQYF.

Regarding this clone: At one end the junction does not follow the germline gene, possibly because of a read error. This chain connects TRBV7-7 to TRBJ2-1; 9 bases are a match to TRBD1. The germline V gene encodes CDR1 SSHAT and CDR2 FNYEAQ (reference sequence). The CDR3 length is 15 residues. As DNA, the CDR3 is TGTGCTAGCAGCCAGGGACAGGGACCCTACAATGAGCAGTTCTTC. This encodes CASSQGQGPYNEQFF.

The chain carries TRBV6-5 and TRBJ1-2; D is perhaps TRBD1 (5 bases). Germline V gives CDR1 MNHEY, CDR2 SVGAGI. V was trimmed by 5 bases and J by 5 bases, leaving 9 bases between them. CDR3 length: 12 residues. CDR3: CASSPGRYGYTF. In nucleotides, the CDR3 is TGTGCCAGCAGTCCAGGGAGGTATGGCTACACCTTC.

The chain employs TRBV11-2 and TRBJ2-1; no definite D call. Deletions cut 7 bases from V and 3 bases from J, with 13 bases between. This CDR3 has 14 residues. The germline V gene encodes CDR1 SGHAT and CDR2 FQNNGV. As DNA, the CDR3 is TGTGCCAGCACTGCTCCTAACGGCTACAATGAGCAGTTCTTC. The encoded protein is CASTAPNGYNEQFF. Combining the CDR3 with reference TRBV11-2 and TRBJ2-1 gives the whole variable domain EAGVAQSPRYKIIEKRQSVAFWCNPISGHATLYWYQQILGQGPKLLIQFQNNGVVDDSQLPKDRFSAERLKGVDSTLKIQPAKLEDSAVYLCASTAPNGYNEQFFGPGTRLTVL.

This clone was recorded only once. This chain links TRBV19 with TRBJ1-6; D call uncertain. Germline V gene data show CDR1 as LNHDA and CDR2 as SQIVND (reference sequence). The CDR3 has 15 residues. V was cut by 6 bases and J by 0 bases, with 9 bases left in between. This CDR3 reads CASSSRSSYNSPLHF. In DNA, the CDR3 is TGTGCCAGTAGCAGCCGAAGCTCCTATAATTCACCCCTCCACTTT.